A selection of T cell receptor beta chains follows, all from one sample in a study of shared clonotypes between healthy human individuals. The data were produced by immunoSEQ multiplex PCR, yet TCRdb's version contains in-frame clones alone and is incomplete. Among some 2,000,000 clones listed, approximately 94% were seen once. The specimen sequenced was naive CD4+ T cells sorted from blood. All receptors come from a man between 18 and 35 years old in good health. The CDR3 runs from the conserved cysteine through the conserved F or W. D genes are given only for firm matches.

d_call	v_call	j_call	cdr3_nt	cdr3_aa
NA	TRBV20-1	TRBJ2-2	TGCAGTGGGCGCCGTAACGGGGAGCTGTTTTTT	CSGRRNGELFF
NA	TRBV5-6	TRBJ2-3	TGTGCCAGCAGCTTGATAGGGGCTAGCACAGATACGCAGTATTTT	CASSLIGASTDTQYF
NA	TRBV7-9	TRBJ1-1	TGTGCCAGCAGCTTAGGAAGAGCAATGAACACTGAAGCTTTCTTT	CASSLGRAMNTEAFF
TRBD1	TRBV2	TRBJ2-7	TGTGCCAGCAGTGCACCCCGGGACAGGTTACACGAGCAGTACTTC	CASSAPRDRLHEQYF
NA	TRBV19	TRBJ2-5	TGTGCCAGTTCTGTTAGTGGATGGGAGACCCAGTACTTC	CASSVSGWETQYF
TRBD1	TRBV2	TRBJ1-2	TGTGCCAGCAGTACTGACAGGGGGAAGGATGGCTACACCTTC	CASSTDRGKDGYTF
TRBD2	TRBV6-1	TRBJ2-7	TGTGCCAGCAGCACCCGGGCTAGCGGGGTATACGAGCAGTACTTC	CASSTRASGVYEQYF
NA	TRBV6-5	TRBJ2-1	TGTGCCAGCAGTCGGACGGTCAATGAGCAGTTCTTC	CASSRTVNEQFF
NA	TRBV12-5	TRBJ1-1	TGTGCTAGTGGTTTGGTTCGAGGTTGGGACACGGATACGAACACTGAAGCTTTCTTT	CASGLVRGWDTDTNTEAFF
TRBD1	TRBV19	TRBJ1-2	TGTGCCAGTAGTATGAACGGACAGGGATCTGGCTACACCTTC	CASSMNGQGSGYTF
NA	TRBV5-6	TRBJ2-6	TGTGCCAGCAGCTTCTGGAGCTCTGGGGCCAACGTCCTGACTTTC	CASSFWSSGANVLTF
NA	TRBV7-9	TRBJ1-2	TGTGCCAGCAGCTGGGGACAACCTACTAACTATGGCTACACCTTC	CASSWGQPTNYGYTF
NA	TRBV11-2	TRBJ2-3	TGTGCCAGCAGCTTAGAAAGATATGCGCAGTATTTT	CASSLERYAQYF
TRBD1	TRBV30	TRBJ1-2	TGTGCCTGGGGTCACGGACAGGGGAACTCCTACACCTTC	CAWGHGQGNSYTF
NA	TRBV5-1	TRBJ2-5	TGCGCCAGCAGCTTAACCGAGACCCAGTACTTC	CASSLTETQYF
TRBD1	TRBV30	TRBJ1-2	TGTGCCTGGAGGACTATCCTAACAGGGGGCTATGGCTACACCTTC	CAWRTILTGGYGYTF
TRBD1	TRBV18	TRBJ1-6	TGTGCCAGCTCACCACGACAGACAGGGTTGAATTCACCCCTCCACTTT	CASSPRQTGLNSPLHF
TRBD1	TRBV30	TRBJ2-5	TGTGCCTGGAGTACCGGGACAGGGGTCCAAGAGACCCAGTACTTC	CAWSTGTGVQETQYF
NA	TRBV11-3	TRBJ2-7	TGTGCCAGCAGTCCCGGACCGAGCTCCTACGAGCAGTACTTC	CASSPGPSSYEQYF